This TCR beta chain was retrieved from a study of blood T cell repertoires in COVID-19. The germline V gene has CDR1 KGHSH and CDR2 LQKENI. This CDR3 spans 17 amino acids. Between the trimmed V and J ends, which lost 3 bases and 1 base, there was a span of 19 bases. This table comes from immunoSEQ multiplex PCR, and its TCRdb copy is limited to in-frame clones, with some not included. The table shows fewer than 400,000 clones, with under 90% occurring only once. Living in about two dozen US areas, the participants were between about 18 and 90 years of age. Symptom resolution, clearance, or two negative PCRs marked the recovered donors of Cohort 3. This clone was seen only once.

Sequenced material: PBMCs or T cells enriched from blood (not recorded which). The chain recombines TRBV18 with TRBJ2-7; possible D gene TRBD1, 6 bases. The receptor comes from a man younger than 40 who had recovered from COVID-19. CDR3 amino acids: CASSPGQGGPASYEQYF. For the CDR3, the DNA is TGTGCCAGCTCACCTGGCCAAGGGGGTCCCGCTTCCTACGAGCAGTACTTC.